Sequencing of this T cell receptor beta chain was carried out in a study of T-cell reconstitution after alpha-beta-depleted transplantation in children. Preparation of the TCRbeta library was carried out with unique molecular identifiers. Via MiXCR, TCRdb re-called the PCR reads, giving one row per CDR3 protein. The sample contains fewer than 550,000 distinct CDR3 sequences, roughly 10% of which appear only once. The sample holds a few counts of this clonotype. What it binds is unknown. Findings of the study overall: Surviving thymic progenitors and recipient T cells were the source of high TCRbeta diversity at day 60 in some patients. Several hundred rapidly expanded clones from non-depleted graft cells reportedly supplied alpha-beta T cells about two months post-transplant.

This specimen consisted of PBMCs, obtained before TCRalphabeta/CD19-depleted stem cell transplant. This receptor was identified in a child aged 2 to 15 with inherited bone marrow failure, due to receive a stem cell transplant.

The chain's CDR3 is CSAPVLLSASGTLSYNEQFF. The DNA of the CDR3 is TGCAGTGCCCCAGTGCTGTTGTCAGCTAGCGGGACCCTCTCCTACAATGAGCAGTTCTTC. The V and J genes are TRBV20-1 and TRBJ2-1; 9 nucleotides align to TRBD2. Germline V CDR1 and CDR2: DFQATT, SNEGSKA (reference sequence). Losses at the gene ends were 6 bases for V and 0 bases for J; bases not matched to a gene: 21. The length of the CDR3 is 20 residues.